These T cell receptor beta chains were read from a single sample in a study of T cell responses to AZD1222 COVID-19 vaccine. Sequencing was performed with immunoSEQ multiplex PCR; in TCRdb, only in-frame clones are kept and a portion is missing. The sample has fewer than 120,000 clones, roughly 89% seen once. Specimen: peripheral blood, collected 28 days after the second AZD1222 dose. Receptor source: an adult who received the AZD1222 COVID-19 vaccine. Each CDR3 is given with its conserved first and last residue. D genes are given only for firm matches. The size of a clone is reported for some rows only, either as once, few or many, or as a class for expanded clones.

clone_size	d_call	v_call	j_call	cdr3_aa
-	-	TRBV11-3	TRBJ1-3	CASSLSSGGRYGNTIYF
-	-	TRBV11-3	TRBJ2-2	CASSVGFAGELFF
-	-	TRBV4-1	TRBJ2-7	CASSQSGNEQYF
-	-	TRBV4-1	TRBJ1-1	CASSRGQTMNTEAFF
few	-	TRBV6-5	TRBJ1-6	CASEAGYNSPLHF
-	-	TRBV5-1	TRBJ1-2	CASSLEEGQVDGYTF
-	TRBD2	TRBV28	TRBJ2-1	CASSLIGLAGGGYNEQFF
once	TRBD1	TRBV4-1	TRBJ1-4	CASSPGQGRDKLFF
-	-	TRBV2	TRBJ2-7	CASTQSPGGPYEQYF
-	-	TRBV3-1/TRBV3-2	TRBJ1-5	CASSQDWRGAQPQHF
-	-	TRBV5-1	TRBJ1-1	CASSLVGENTEAFF
-	-	TRBV5-1	TRBJ2-2	CASSLGAGNTGELFF
-	-	TRBV19	TRBJ2-7	CASSIGALGSYEQYF
-	-	TRBV7-9	TRBJ2-7	CASSLVPNYSYEQYF
-	-	TRBV30	TRBJ1-4	CAWSVYPAGEKLFF
-	-	TRBV6-5	TRBJ2-3	CASTWERNTQYF
-	TRBD2	TRBV3-1/TRBV3-2	TRBJ2-1	CASSDAGGAYNEQFF
-	TRBD1	TRBV4-1	TRBJ1-2	CASSQRSGDRGHGYGYTF
-	TRBD1	TRBV12-5	TRBJ1-1	CASGPGQGTEAFF
-	TRBD1	TRBV15	TRBJ2-5	CATSKGDRDPETQYF
-	-	TRBV4-1	TRBJ1-3	CASSQFAGGNTIYF
few	-	TRBV12-2	TRBJ2-2	CASRPLQGPGELFF
-	TRBD1	TRBV5-1	TRBJ1-5	CASSPGGDQPQHF
-	-	TRBV7-8	TRBJ2-7	CASSTGPGYEQYF
once	TRBD1	TRBV6-1	TRBJ1-4	CASSSTGGNEKLFF
-	TRBD2	TRBV11-2	TRBJ2-7	CASRQTSGSYEQYF
-	TRBD1	TRBV4-2	TRBJ2-7	CASSRDRDTYEQYF
-	-	TRBV4-2	TRBJ1-2	CASSQDGGSYGYTF
-	TRBD1	TRBV2	TRBJ1-3	CASSTQGFSGNTIYF
-	-	TRBV24-1	TRBJ2-4	CATSGGSTNIQYF
-	-	TRBV19	TRBJ2-1	CAVGLHEQFF
-	-	TRBV7-9	TRBJ2-2	CASHPNTGGGPGTGELFF
-	TRBD1	TRBV27	TRBJ2-3	CASSLMSDRVGNTQYF
-	-	TRBV5-1	TRBJ2-2	CASSLAARAGTGELFF
-	-	TRBV27	TRBJ1-2	CASSLNGANYGYTF
-	TRBD2	TRBV6-2/TRBV6-3	TRBJ2-1	CASSYSNLGLAAYNEQFF
-	-	TRBV2	TRBJ2-5	CASKNSESRETQYF
once	TRBD2	TRBV7-9	TRBJ2-1	CASSSRGSSGGHNEQFF
-	-	TRBV7-3	TRBJ1-1	CASSYPGASEAFF
-	-	TRBV5-1	TRBJ1-2	CASSLSGDYGYTF
-	TRBD2	TRBV4-1	TRBJ2-7	CASSPRTSLAEQYF
-	TRBD1	TRBV19	TRBJ2-1	CASSIEDRDYNEQFF
-	-	TRBV7-3	TRBJ1-1	CASSLAGGKTEAFF
once	TRBD1	TRBV29-1	TRBJ2-3	CSAAEGATDTQYF
-	TRBD1	TRBV5-1	TRBJ2-3	CASSSQTGGSIADTQYF
few	-	TRBV24-1	TRBJ1-2	CATSDSRWGGQGYGYTF
-	-	TRBV6-4	TRBJ1-6	CASSGSERGSYNSPLHF
-	-	TRBV18	TRBJ1-5	CASSPPGSNQPQHF
-	-	TRBV28	TRBJ1-4	CASSLHRVFNEKLFF
once	-	TRBV29-1	TRBJ1-2	CSVVSRDLTYGYTF
few	-	TRBV3-1/TRBV3-2	TRBJ1-5	CASSQDLSGSGPQHF
-	TRBD1	TRBV24-1	TRBJ2-7	CATSDTGASYEQYF
-	-	TRBV5-6	TRBJ2-7	CASSGGPGFGYEQYF
-	-	TRBV19	TRBJ2-3	CASSIGGQGSDTQYF
-	-	TRBV25-1	TRBJ1-4	CASNLVRAPEPREKLFF
-	-	TRBV3-1/TRBV3-2	TRBJ1-4	CASSQGGRQLNEKLFF
-	-	TRBV27	TRBJ2-1	CASTITGSSYNEQFF